The sequence of this T cell receptor (beta chain) was determined in a study of identical twins. This clonotype has just a few counts. Its specificity is unknown. Unique molecular identifiers were present on the cDNA, and a universal primer site came from template switching. One entry per CDR3 protein, called by TCRdb with MiXCR from the 5' RACE reads. The data show 550,000 to 800,000 distinct CDR3 sequences, about 7.1% seen once. Each donor (without exception) was a healthy Caucasian. Per the germline V gene, CDR1 is DFQATT and CDR2 is SNEGSKA (reference sequence). Deletions cut 0 bases from V and 4 bases from J, with 7 bases between. CDR3 size: 12 residues. Overall study results and limits: Findings came from cross-sectional statistics, without long-term follow-up of donors.

These data are also associated with another study on yellow fever vaccine responses in identical twins.

The specimen was PBMCs. J is TRBJ2-7 and V is TRBV20-1, with D unresolved. This TCR came from a woman aged 18-29 years in good health. The CDR3 protein is CSARDELYEQYF. The CDR3 DNA follows: TGCAGTGCTAGAGATGAGCTTTACGAGCAGTACTTC.